Below are 8 T cell receptor beta chains sequenced from a single sample in a study of cytomegalovirus exposure and HLA in healthy donors. Primers for the PCR totalled 60 Vbeta and 13 Jbeta. The repertoire was sequenced with immunoSEQ multiplex PCR; TCRdb's copy has only in-frame clones and lacks some. The sample has about 64,000 clones; roughly 87% are singletons. Sequenced material: PBMCs. The receptors shown here come from a female donor in good health and CMV-seronegative.

The rearrangement joins TRBV30 to TRBJ1-1; D uncertain. The germline gives CDR1 GTSNPN, CDR2 SVGIG (reference sequence). The ends were cut back, 1 base at V and 1 base at J, with 7 bases in the middle. This CDR3 spans 13 amino acids. The CDR3 is CAWSETGNTEAFF. The CDR3 DNA is TGTGCCTGGAGTGAGACGGGGAACACTGAAGCTTTCTTT.

A single count supports this clone. The chain uses TRBV10-1 and TRBJ2-3, with D unresolved. CDR3 length: 13 residues. V gave up 2 bases and J gave up 4 bases, with 7 bases separating them. Germline-derived CDR1 and CDR2 are WNHNN and SYGVQD (reference sequence). The CDR3 spells CASSELLSDTQYF. In DNA, the CDR3 is TGCGCCAGCAGTGAGCTTCTATCAGATACGCAGTATTTT.

The chain joins TRBV2 to TRBJ2-1; TRBD1 matches at 7 bases. CDR3 size: 13 residues. The trim removed 5 bases at V and 5 bases at J, leaving 3 bases unmatched. Germline V CDR1 and CDR2: SNHLY, FYNNEI. CDR3 sequence: CASSSGTDNEQFF. Written as DNA, the CDR3 is TGTGCCAGCAGTTCCGGGACAGACAATGAGCAGTTCTTC.

The gene calls are TRBV10-3 and TRBJ2-7, with D possibly being TRBD2 (5 bases). The CDR3 is 12 residues long. Germline lookup yields CDR1 ENHRY and CDR2 SYGVKD. V lost 6 bases to trimming and J lost 0 bases, with 6 bases between them. The CDR3 DNA sequence: TGTGCCATCAGAGGGAGCTCCTACGAGCAGTACTTC. Residues: CAIRGSSYEQYF.

As concerns this clone: Other nucleotide sequences in the sample specify the same CDR3. V usage is TRBV7-2 and J usage is TRBJ2-4; the D gene is possibly TRBD2 (5 bases). CDR1 is SGHTA and CDR2 is FQGNSA in the germline V gene. The CDR3 extends over 15 amino acids. V was shortened by 6 bases and J by 0 bases, with 12 bases between the two germline ends. The DNA of the CDR3 is TGTGCCAGCAGGGAGGCTGGTCAAGCCAAAAACATTCAGTACTTC. It translates to CASREAGQAKNIQYF.

The chain uses TRBV28 and TRBJ2-3, with unresolved D. Germline CDR1 is MDHEN and CDR2 is SYDVKM. This CDR3 has 12 residues. Trimming took off 3 bases at V and 4 bases at J, with 5 bases between the two ends. DNA for the CDR3: TGTGCCAGCAGTTTTGGCTCAGATACGCAGTATTTT. It specifies CASSFGSDTQYF.

The chain employs TRBV4-3 and TRBJ1-2, with no clear D. The CDR3 sequence is 16 residues long. Per the germline V gene, CDR1 is LGHNA and CDR2 is YSLEER. Trimming cost V 0 bases and J 5 bases, with 16 bases left between them. The CDR3 region has the DNA TGCGCCAGCAGCCAAGAGGAGGGCTCACCAGGATATGGCTACACCTTC. It translates to CASSQEEGSPGYGYTF.

V is TRBV10-2 and J is TRBJ2-7, with a possible D match to TRBD2 (6 bases). Trimming shortened V by 0 bases and J by 3 bases, and 12 bases separated the two germline ends. This CDR3 has 15 amino acids. The germline V gene encodes CDR1 WSHSY and CDR2 SAAADI. The CDR3 reads CASSESTPEGYEQYF. In nucleotides, the CDR3 is TGCGCCAGCAGTGAGTCGACTCCGGAGGGCTACGAGCAGTACTTC.